This TCR beta chain was captured in a study of regulatory T cells in long-lasting Graves disease. CDR3 length: 12 amino acids. Germline CDR1 reads KGHDR; CDR2 reads SFDVKD. V lost 1 base to trimming and J lost 5 bases, with 4 bases between them. Stated time point: persistent/refractory GD, antithyroid drugs over 5 years with positive TRAb. TCR sequences were obtained from RNA taken from PBMCs. Arm-PCR of CDR3 regions and iRepertoire HTBI primers were used to build TCR beta libraries. TCRdb recomputed calls from the multiplex PCR reads with MiXCR, one row per CDR3 protein. The sample shows some 330,000 distinct CDR3 sequences, roughly 20% of them seen only once. Study results and limitations: Accuracy was possibly reduced by small sample size. Under persistent disease, TRBV28, TRBJ1-2 and TRBJ2-5 were used preferentially.

Comment on this clonotype: Its antigen is not identified.

The sample here was peripheral blood mononuclear cells (PBMCs), taken when the disease was refractory, from a patient treated with antithyroid drugs. The clonotype comes from a woman in her thirties or forties with Graves disease. The chain carries TRBV24-1 and TRBJ2-5; D ambiguous. The CDR3: CATSDFGETQYF. For the CDR3, the DNA is TGTGCCACCAGTGATTTTGGTGAGACCCAGTACTTC.